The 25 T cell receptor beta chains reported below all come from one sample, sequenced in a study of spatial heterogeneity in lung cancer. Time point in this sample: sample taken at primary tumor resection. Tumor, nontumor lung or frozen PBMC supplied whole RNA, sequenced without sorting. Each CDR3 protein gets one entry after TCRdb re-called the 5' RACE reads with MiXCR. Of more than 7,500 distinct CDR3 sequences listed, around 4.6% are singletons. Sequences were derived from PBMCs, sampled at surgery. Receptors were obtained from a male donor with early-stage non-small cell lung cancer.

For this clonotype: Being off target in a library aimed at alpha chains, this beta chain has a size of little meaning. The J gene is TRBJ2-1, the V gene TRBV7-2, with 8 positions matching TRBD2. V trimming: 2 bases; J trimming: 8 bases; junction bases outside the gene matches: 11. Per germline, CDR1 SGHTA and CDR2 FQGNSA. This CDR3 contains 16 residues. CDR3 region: CASSLSLLAGSYEQFF. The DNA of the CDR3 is TGTGCCAGCAGCTTATCATTGCTAGCGGGTTCTTATGAGCAGTTCTTC.

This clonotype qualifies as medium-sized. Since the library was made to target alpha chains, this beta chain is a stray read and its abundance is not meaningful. The DNA for the CDR3 is TGCAGCGTCGGACAGCATCCGACAGATACGCAGTATTTT. It specifies CSVGQHPTDTQYF. V gene TRBV29-1 combines with J gene TRBJ2-3; possibly TRBD1 for D (6 bases). This CDR3 has 13 residues. Trimming shortened V by 6 bases and J by 3 bases, and 13 bases separated the two germline ends. Germline V CDR1 and CDR2: SQVTM, ANQGSEA.

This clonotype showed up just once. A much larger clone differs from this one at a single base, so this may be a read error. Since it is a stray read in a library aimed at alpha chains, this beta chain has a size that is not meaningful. CDR3 region: CVSSLSTLADTQYF. DNA of the CDR3: TGTGTCAGCAGCCTTTCGACATTGGCAGATACGCAGTATTTT. The chain recombines TRBV11-3 with TRBJ2-3; D uncertain. From germline, CDR1 is SGHNT and CDR2 YENEEA. The CDR3 is 14 amino acids. Based on the CDR3 plus reference TRBV11-3 and TRBJ2-3, the full variable domain is EAGVVQSPRYKIIEKKQPVAFWCNPISGHNTLYWYLQNLGQGPELLIRYENEEAVDDSQLPKDRFSAERLKGVDSTLKIQPAELGDSAVYLCVSSLSTLADTQYFGPGTRLTVL.

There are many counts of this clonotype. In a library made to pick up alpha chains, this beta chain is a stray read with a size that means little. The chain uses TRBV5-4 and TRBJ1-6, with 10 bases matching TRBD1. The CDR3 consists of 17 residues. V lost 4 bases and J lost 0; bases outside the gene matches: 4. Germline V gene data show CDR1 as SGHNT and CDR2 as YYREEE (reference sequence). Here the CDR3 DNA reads TGTGCCAGCAGCCCGGGACAGGGGATCTCCTATAATTCACCCCTCCACTTT. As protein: CASSPGQGISYNSPLHF.

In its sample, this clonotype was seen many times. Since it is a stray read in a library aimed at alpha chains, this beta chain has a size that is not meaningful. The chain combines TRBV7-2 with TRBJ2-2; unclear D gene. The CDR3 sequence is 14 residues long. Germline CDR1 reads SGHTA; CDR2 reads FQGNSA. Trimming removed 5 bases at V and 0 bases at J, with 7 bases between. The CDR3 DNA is TGTGCCAGCAGCATTGGGTCGAACACCGGGGAGCTGTTTTTT. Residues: CASSIGSNTGELFF. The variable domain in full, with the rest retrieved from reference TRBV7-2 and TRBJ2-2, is GAGVSQSPSNKVTEKGKDVELRCDPISGHTALYWYRQSLGQGLEFLIYFQGNSAPDKSGLPSDRFSAERTGGSVSTLTIQRTQQEDSAVYLCASSIGSNTGELFFGEGSRLTVL.

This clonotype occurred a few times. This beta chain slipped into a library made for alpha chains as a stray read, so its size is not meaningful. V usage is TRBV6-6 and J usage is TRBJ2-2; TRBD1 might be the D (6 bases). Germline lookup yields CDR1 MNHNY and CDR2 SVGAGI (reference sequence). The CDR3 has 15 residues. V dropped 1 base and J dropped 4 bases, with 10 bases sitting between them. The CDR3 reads CASSYYGQFTGELFF. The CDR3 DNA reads TGTGCCAGCAGTTACTATGGACAGTTCACCGGGGAGCTGTTTTTT.

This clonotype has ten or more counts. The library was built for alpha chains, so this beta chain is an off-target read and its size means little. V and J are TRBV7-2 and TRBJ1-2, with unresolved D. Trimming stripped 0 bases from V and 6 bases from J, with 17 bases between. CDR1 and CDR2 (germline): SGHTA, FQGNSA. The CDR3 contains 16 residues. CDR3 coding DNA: TGTGCCAGCAGCTTAGCCCCTCTGGCGGGGTCGGATGGCTACACCTTC. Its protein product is CASSLAPLAGSDGYTF.

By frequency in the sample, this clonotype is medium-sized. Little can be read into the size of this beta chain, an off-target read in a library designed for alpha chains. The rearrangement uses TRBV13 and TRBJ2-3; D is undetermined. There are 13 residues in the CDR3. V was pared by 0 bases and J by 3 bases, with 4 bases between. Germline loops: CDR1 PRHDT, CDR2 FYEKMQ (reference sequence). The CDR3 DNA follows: TGTGCCAGCAGCTTAGGCCTAACAGATACGCAGTATTTT. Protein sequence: CASSLGLTDTQYF.

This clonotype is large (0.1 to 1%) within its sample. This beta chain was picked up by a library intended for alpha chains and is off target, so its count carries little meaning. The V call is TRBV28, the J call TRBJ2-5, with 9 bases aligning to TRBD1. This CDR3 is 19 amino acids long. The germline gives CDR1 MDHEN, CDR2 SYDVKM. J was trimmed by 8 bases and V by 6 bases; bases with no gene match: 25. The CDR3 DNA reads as TGTGCCAGCAGCCCCGGGACAGGGAGTAGTATTATCATCATGGCCACCCAGTACTTC. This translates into CASSPGTGSSIIIMATQYF.

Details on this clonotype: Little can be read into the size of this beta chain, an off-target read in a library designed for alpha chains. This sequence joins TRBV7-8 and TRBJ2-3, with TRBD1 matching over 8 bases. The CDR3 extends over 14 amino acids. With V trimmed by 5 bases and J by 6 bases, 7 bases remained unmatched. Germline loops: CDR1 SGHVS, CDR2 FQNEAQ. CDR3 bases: TGTGCCAGCAGCGACGGACAGGGAAAGGATACGCAGTATTTT. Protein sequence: CASSDGQGKDTQYF.

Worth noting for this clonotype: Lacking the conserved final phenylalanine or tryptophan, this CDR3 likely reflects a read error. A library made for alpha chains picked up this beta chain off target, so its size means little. CDR3 nucleotides: TGTGCCAGCACCGGACTAGCGGGGACTATCAATGAGCAGTTCTCC. Its protein is CASTGLAGTINEQFS. V usage is TRBV2 and J usage is TRBJ2-1, with 12 bases lining up with TRBD2. CDR3 size: 15 residues. In germline, CDR1 is SNHLY, CDR2 FYNNEI. V lost 7 bases and J lost 6; bases outside the gene matches: 7.

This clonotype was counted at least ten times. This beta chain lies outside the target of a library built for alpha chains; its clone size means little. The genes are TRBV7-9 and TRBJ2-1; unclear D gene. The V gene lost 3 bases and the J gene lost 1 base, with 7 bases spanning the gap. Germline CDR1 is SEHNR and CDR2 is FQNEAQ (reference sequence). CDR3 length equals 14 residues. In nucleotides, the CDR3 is TGTGCCAGCAGCTTTCCGGTTTCCTACAATGAGCAGTTCTTC. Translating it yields CASSFPVSYNEQFF.

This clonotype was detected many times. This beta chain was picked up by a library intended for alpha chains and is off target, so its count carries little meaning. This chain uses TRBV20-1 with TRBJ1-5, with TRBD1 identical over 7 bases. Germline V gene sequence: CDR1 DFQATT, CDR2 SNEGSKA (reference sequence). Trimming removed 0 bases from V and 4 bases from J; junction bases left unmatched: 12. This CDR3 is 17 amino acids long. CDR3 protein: CSARDRHWTGGNQPQHF. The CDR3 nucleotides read TGCAGTGCTAGAGATAGGCATTGGACAGGCGGTAATCAGCCCCAGCATTTT.

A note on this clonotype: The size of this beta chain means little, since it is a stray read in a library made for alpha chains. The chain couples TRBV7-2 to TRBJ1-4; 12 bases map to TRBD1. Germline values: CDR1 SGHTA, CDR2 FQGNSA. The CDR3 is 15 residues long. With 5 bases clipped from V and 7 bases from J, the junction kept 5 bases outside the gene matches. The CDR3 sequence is CASSPGQGAFEKLFF. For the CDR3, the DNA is TGTGCCAGCAGCCCGGGACAGGGGGCCTTTGAAAAACTGTTTTTT.

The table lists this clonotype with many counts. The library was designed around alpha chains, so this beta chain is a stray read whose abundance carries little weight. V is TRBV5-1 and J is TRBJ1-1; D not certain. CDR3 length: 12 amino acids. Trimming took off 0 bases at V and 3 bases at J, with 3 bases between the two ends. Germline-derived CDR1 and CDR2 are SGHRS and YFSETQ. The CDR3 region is CASSLVDTEAFF. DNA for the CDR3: TGCGCCAGCAGCTTGGTCGACACTGAAGCTTTCTTT.

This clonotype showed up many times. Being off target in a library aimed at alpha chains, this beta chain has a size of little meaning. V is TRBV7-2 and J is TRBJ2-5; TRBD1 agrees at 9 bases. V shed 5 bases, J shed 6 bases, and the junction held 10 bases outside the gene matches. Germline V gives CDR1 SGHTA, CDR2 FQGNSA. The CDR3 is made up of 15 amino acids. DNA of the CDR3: TGTGCCAGCAGCCAAGGGGGACAGGGTAGTCAGACCCAGTACTTC. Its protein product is CASSQGGQGSQTQYF.

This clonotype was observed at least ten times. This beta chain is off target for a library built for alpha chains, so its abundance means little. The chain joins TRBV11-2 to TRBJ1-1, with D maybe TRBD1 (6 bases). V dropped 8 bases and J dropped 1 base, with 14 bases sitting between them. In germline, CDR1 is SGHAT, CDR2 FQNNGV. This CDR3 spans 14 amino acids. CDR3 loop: CASSRGAQNTEAFF. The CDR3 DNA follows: TGTGCCAGCTCCCGGGGGGCACAGAACACTGAAGCTTTCTTT.

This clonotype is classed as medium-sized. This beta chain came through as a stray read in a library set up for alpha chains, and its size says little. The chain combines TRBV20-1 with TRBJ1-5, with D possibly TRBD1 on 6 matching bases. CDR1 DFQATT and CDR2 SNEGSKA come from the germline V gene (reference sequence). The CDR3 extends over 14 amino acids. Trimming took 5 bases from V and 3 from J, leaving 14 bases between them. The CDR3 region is CSAARGDTNQPQHF. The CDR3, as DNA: TGCAGTGCTGCCCGAGGGGACACCAATCAGCCCCAGCATTTT.

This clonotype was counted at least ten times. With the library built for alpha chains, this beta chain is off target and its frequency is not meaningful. CDR3 coding DNA: TGTGCCAGCAGTTACCCTGGGGACAAGGGGAGCAATCAGCCCCAGCATTTT. This codes for CASSYPGDKGSNQPQHF. This sequence joins TRBV6-2 or TRBV6-3 and TRBJ1-5, with a weak D call TRBD1 (6 bases). CDR1 is MNHEY and CDR2 is SVGEGT in the germline V gene. V lost 2 bases to trimming and J lost 1 base, with 15 bases between them. The length of the CDR3 is 17 residues.

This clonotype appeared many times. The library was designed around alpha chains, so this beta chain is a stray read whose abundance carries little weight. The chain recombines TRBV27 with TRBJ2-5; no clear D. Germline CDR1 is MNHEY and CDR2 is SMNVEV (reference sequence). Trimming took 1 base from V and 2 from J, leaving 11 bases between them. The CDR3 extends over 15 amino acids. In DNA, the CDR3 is TGTGCCAGCAGTTTATGGTCCGGTTCTCAAGAGACCCAGTACTTC. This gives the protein CASSLWSGSQETQYF.

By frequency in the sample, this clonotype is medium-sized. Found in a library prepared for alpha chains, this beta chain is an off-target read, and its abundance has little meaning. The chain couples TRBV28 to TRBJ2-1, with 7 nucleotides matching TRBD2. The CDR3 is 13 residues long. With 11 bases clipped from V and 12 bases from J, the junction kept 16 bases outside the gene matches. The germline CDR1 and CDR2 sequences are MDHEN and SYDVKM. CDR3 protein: CALGSGGYPGQFF. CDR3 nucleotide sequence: TGTGCCCTCGGGTCGGGGGGATACCCGGGGCAGTTCTTC.

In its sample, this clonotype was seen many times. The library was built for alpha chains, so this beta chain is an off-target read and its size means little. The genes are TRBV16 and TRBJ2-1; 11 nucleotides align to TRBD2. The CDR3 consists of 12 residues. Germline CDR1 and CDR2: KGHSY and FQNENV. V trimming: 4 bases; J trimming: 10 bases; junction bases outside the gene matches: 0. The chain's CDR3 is CASSRTSGEQFF. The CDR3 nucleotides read TGTGCCAGCAGCCGGACTAGCGGGGAGCAGTTCTTC.

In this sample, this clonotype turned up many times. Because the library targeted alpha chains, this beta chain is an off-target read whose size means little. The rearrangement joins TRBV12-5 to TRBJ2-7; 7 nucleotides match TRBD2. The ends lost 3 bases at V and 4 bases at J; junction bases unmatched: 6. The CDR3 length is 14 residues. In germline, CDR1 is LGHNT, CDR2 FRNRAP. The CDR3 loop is CASGLSGNQYEQYF. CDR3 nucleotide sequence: TGTGCTAGTGGTTTAAGCGGGAATCAGTACGAGCAGTACTTC.

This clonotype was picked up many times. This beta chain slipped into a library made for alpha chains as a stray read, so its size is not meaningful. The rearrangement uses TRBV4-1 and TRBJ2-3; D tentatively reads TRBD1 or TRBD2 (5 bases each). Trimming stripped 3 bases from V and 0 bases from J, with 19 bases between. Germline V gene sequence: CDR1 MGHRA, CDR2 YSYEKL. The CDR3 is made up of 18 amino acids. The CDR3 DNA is TGCGCCAGCAGCCACGCGTCGTGGGGGATACGGAGCACAGATACGCAGTATTTT. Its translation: CASSHASWGIRSTDTQYF.

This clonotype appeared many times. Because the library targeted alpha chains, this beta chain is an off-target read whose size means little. Here the CDR3 DNA reads TGTGCCAGCAGCTTCGGACAGGGAGGATATACGCAGTATTTT. It specifies CASSFGQGGYTQYF. The V and J genes are TRBV5-6 and TRBJ2-3, with 8 positions matching TRBD1. The CDR3 totals 14 residues. Trimming at V came to 2 bases and at J to 7 bases, leaving 6 bases not matched to a gene. Germline CDR1 reads SGHDT; CDR2 reads YYEEEE.